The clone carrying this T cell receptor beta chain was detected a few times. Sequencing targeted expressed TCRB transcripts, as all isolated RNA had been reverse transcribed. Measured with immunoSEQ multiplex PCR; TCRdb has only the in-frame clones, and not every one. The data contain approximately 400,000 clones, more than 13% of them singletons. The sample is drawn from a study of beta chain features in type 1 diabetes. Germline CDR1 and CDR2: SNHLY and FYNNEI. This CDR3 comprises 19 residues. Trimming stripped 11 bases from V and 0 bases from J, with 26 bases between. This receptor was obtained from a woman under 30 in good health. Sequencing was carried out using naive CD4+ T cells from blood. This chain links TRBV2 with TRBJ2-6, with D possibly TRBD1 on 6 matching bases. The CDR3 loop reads CASPIAPGASSSGANVLTF. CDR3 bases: TGTGCCTCTCCTATTGCGCCAGGGGCCTCTTCCTCTGGGGCCAACGTCCTGACTTTC. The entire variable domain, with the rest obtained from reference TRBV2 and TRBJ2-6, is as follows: EPEVTQTPSHQVTQMGQEVILRCVPISNHLYFYWYRQILGQKVEFLVSFYNNEISEKSEIFDDQFSVERPDGSNFTLKIRSTKLEDSAMYFCASPIAPGASSSGANVLTFGAGSRLTVL.